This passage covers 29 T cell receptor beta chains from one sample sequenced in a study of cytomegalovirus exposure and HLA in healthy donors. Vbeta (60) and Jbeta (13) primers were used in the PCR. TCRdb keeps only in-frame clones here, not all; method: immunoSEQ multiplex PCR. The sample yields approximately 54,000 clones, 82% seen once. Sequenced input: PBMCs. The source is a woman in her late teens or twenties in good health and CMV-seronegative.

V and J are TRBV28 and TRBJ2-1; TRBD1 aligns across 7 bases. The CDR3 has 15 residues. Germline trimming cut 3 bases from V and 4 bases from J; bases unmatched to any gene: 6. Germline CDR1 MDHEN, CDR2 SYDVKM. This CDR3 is CASSLARGSYNEQFF. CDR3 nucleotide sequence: TGTGCCAGCAGTTTGGCCAGGGGGAGTTACAATGAGCAGTTCTTC.

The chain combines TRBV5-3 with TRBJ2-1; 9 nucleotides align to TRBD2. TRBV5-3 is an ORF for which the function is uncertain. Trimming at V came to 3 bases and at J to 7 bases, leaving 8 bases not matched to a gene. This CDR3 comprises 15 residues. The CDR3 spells CARSSKREEFNEQFF. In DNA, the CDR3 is TGTGCCAGAAGCTCAAAGCGGGAGGAGTTTAATGAGCAGTTCTTC.

The CDR3 sequence is CASSRGGDTEAFF. The CDR3 DNA is TGTGCCAGCAGCCGAGGGGGGGACACTGAAGCTTTCTTT. The chain links TRBV5-8 to TRBJ1-1, with D maybe TRBD1 (6 bases). The CDR3 is 13 amino acids. Germline V gene sequence: CDR1 SGHTS, CDR2 YDEGEE. V lost 4 bases and J lost 3, with 10 bases in between.

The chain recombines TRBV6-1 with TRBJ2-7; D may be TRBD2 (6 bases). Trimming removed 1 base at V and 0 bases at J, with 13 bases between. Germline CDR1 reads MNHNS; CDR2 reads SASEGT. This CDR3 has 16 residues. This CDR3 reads CASSEGRTTNSYEQYF. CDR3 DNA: TGTGCCAGCAGTGAAGGTAGGACTACAAACTCCTACGAGCAGTACTTC.

The CDR3 reads CASSLKDRGGGTEAFF. The CDR3 DNA follows: TGTGCCAGCAGCTTGAAAGACAGGGGCGGAGGGACTGAAGCTTTCTTT. The chain carries TRBV5-5 and TRBJ1-1, with TRBD1 identical over 8 bases. Germline V gene sequence: CDR1 SGHKS, CDR2 YYEKEE (reference sequence). V dropped 1 base and J dropped 5; count of bases not matched to a gene: 10. The CDR3 runs 16 residues.

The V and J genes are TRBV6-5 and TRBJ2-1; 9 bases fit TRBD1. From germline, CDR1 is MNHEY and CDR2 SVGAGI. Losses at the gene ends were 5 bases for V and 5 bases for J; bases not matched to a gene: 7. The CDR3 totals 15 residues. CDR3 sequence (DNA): TGTGCCAGCAGTCTCCCGGACAGGGGAAACAATGAGCAGTTCTTC. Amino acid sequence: CASSLPDRGNNEQFF.

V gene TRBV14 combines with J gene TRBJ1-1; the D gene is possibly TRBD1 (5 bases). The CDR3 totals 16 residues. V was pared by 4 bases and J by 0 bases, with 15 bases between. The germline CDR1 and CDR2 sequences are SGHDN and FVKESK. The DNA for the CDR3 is TGTGCCAGCAGCCCCCCCCTCGACAGTATGAACACTGAAGCTTTCTTT. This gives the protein CASSPPLDSMNTEAFF.

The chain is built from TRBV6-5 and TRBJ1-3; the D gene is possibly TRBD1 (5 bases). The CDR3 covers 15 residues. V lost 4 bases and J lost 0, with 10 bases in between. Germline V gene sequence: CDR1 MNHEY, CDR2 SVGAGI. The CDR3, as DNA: TGTGCCAGCAGTTTTTCAGACAGCTCTGGAAACACCATATATTTT. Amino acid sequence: CASSFSDSSGNTIYF.

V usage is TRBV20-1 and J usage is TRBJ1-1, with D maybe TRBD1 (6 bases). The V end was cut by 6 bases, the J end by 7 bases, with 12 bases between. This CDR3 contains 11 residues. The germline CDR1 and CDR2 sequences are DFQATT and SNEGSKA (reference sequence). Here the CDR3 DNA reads TGCAGTGCGGCACAGGGATTTGAAGCTTTCTTT. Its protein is CSAAQGFEAFF.

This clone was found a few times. CDR3 amino acids: CASSQDRGGYGNTIYF. The DNA of the CDR3 is TGTGCCAGCAGCCAAGATCGGGGGGGCTATGGAAACACCATATATTTT. This chain links TRBV4-2 with TRBJ1-3; a weak D match, TRBD1 (6 bases). Looked up from germline, CDR1 is LGHNA and CDR2 is YNFKEQ. CDR3 length: 16 amino acids. With 0 bases removed from V and 3 bases from J, the gap between germline ends came to 12 bases.

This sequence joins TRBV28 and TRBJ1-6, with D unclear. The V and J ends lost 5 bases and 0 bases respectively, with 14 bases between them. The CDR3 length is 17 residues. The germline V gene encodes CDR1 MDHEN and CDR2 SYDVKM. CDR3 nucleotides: TGTGCCAGCAGTCCATACAGCTCACGCTCCTATAATTCACCCCTCCACTTT. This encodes CASSPYSSRSYNSPLHF.

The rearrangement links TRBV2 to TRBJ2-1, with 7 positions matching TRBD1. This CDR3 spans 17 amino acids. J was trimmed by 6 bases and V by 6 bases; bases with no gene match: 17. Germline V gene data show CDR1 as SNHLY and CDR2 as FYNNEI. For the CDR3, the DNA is TGTGCCAGCAGCGAGGGGGCGATTCTTGCCGAAGTCAATGAGCAGTTCTTC. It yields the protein CASSEGAILAEVNEQFF.

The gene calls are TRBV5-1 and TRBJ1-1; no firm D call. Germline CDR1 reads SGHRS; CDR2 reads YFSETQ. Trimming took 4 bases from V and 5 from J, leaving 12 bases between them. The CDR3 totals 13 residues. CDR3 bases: TGCGCCAGCAGCGCGGATCGTGGGACTGAAGCTTTCTTT. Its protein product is CASSADRGTEAFF.

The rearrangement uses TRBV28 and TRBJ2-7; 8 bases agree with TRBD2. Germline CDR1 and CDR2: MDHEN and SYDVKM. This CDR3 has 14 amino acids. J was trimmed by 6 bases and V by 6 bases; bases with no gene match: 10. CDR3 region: CASSRPSAGGEQYF. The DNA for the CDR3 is TGTGCCAGCAGCCGCCCGAGTGCGGGGGGCGAGCAGTACTTC.

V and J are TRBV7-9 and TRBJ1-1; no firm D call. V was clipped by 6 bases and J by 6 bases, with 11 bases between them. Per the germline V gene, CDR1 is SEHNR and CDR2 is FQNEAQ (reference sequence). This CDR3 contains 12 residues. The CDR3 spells CASRGTIAEAFF. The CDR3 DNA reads TGTGCCAGCAGGGGCACAATCGCTGAAGCTTTCTTT.

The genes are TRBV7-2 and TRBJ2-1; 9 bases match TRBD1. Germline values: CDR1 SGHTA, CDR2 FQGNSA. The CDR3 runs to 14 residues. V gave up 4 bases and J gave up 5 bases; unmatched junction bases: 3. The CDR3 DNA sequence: TGTGCCAGCAGCTCGAGGACAGGGGACAATGAGCAGTTCTTC. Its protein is CASSSRTGDNEQFF. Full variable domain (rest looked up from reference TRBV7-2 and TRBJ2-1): GAGVSQSPSNKVTEKGKDVELRCDPISGHTALYWYRQSLGQGLEFLIYFQGNSAPDKSGLPSDRFSAERTGGSVSTLTIQRTQQEDSAVYLCASSSRTGDNEQFFGPGTRLTVL.

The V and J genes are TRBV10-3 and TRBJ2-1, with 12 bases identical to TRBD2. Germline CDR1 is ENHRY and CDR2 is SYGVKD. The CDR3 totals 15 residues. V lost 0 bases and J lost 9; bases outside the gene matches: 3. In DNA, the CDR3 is TGTGCCATCAGTGAGTCCCTAGCGGGAGGGGTTGAGCAGTTCTTC. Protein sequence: CAISESLAGGVEQFF.

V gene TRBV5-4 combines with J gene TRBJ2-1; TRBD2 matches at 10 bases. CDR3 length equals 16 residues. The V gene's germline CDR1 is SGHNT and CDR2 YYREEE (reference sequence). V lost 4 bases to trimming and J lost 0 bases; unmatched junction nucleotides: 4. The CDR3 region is CASSPASGSSYNEQFF. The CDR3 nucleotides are TGTGCCAGCAGCCCCGCTAGCGGGAGCTCCTACAATGAGCAGTTCTTC.

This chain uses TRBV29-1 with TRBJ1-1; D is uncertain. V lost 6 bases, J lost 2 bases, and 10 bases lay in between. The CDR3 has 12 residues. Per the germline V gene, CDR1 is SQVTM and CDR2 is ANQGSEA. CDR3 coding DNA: TGCAGCGTCGCGTACAGTAACACTGAAGCTTTCTTT. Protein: CSVAYSNTEAFF.

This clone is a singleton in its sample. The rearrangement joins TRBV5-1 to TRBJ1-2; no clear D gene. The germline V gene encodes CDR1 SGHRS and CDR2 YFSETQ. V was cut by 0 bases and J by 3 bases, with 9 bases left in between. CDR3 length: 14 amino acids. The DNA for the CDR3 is TGCGCCAGCAGCTTGGGCCCCGGGGACTATGGCTACACCTTC. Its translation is CASSLGPGDYGYTF.

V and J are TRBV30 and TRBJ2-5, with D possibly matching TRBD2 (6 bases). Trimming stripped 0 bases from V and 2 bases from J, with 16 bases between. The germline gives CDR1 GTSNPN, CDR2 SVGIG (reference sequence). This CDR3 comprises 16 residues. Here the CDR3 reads CAWSVGVASVQETQYF. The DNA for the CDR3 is TGTGCCTGGAGTGTAGGCGTGGCTAGCGTGCAAGAGACCCAGTACTTC.

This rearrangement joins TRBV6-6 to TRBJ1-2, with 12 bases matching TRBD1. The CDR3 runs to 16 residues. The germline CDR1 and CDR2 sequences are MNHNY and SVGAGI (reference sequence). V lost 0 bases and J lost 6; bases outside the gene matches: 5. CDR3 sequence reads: CASSYSGGTGGHGYTF. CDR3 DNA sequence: TGTGCCAGCAGTTACTCGGGCGGGACAGGGGGCCATGGCTACACCTTC.

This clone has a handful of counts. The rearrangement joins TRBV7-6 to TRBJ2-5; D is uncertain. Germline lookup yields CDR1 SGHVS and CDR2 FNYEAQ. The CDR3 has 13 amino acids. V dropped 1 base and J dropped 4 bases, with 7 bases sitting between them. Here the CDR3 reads CASSLDRRETQYF. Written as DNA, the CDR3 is TGTGCCAGCAGCTTAGACCGGAGAGAGACCCAGTACTTC.

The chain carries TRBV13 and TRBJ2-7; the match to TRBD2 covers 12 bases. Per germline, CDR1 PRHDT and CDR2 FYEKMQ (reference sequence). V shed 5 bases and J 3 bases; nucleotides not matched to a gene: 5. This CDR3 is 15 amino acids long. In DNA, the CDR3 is TGTGCCAGCAGCCCCCTAGCGGGAGGGCACTACGAGCAGTACTTC. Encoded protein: CASSPLAGGHYEQYF.

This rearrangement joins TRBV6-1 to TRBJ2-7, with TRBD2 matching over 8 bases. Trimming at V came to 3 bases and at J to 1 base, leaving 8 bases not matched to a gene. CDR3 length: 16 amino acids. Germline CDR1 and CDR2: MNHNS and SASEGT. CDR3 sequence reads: CASSEQLAGLSYEQYF. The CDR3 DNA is TGTGCCAGCAGTGAGCAGCTAGCGGGCCTTTCCTACGAGCAGTACTTC.

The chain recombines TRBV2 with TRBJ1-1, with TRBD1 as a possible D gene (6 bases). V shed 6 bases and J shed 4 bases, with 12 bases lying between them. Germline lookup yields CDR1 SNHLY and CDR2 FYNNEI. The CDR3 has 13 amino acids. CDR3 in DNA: TGTGCCAGCAGGACAGGAGTCGTCACTGAAGCTTTCTTT. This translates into CASRTGVVTEAFF.

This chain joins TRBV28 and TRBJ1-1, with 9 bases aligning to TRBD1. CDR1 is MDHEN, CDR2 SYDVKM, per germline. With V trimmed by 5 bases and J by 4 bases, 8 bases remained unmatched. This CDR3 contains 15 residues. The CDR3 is CASSRRQGVSTEAFF. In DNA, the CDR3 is TGTGCCAGCAGTAGACGACAGGGGGTGAGCACTGAAGCTTTCTTT.

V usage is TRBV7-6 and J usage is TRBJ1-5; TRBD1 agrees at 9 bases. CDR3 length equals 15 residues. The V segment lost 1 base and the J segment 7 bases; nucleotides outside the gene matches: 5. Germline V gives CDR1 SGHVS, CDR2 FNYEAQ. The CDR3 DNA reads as TGTGCCAGCAGCTTAGAACAGGGGGCCTACCAGCCCCAGCATTTT. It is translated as CASSLEQGAYQPQHF.

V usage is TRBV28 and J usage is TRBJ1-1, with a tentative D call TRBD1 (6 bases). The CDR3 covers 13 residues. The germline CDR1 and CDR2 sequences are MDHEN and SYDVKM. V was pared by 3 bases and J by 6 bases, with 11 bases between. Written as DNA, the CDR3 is TGTGCCAGCAGTTTGGGCAGGGGCCCTGAAGCTTTCTTT. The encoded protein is CASSLGRGPEAFF.